The rows below give T cell receptor beta chains drawn from one sample of a study of blood T cell repertoires in COVID-19. Some clones are missing from TCRdb's copy, which holds only in-frame ones; the method was immunoSEQ multiplex PCR. The data contain 540,000 or so clones, roughly nine tenths of them singletons. The sample consisted of peripheral blood. Every receptor here comes from a woman in her fifties or sixties with COVID-19, enrolled during active disease. Each CDR3 is given with its conserved first and last residue. The D gene is left open where the match is weak. Rows give clone size only sometimes, using once, few, many, or a class for an expanded clone.

clone size	D gene	V gene	J gene	CDR3 protein	CDR3 DNA
.	.	TRBV6-1	TRBJ2-5	CASSEIGGAQGTQYF	TGTGCCAGCAGTGAAATAGGCGGGGCCCAAGGGACCCAGTACTTC
.	.	TRBV7-8	TRBJ2-5	CASSLRDSETQYF	TGTGCCAGCAGCTTGCGGGACAGCGAGACCCAGTACTTC
.	TRBD1	TRBV18	TRBJ1-1	CASSPMGAGGTEAFF	TGTGCCAGCTCACCAATGGGGGCAGGGGGAACTGAAGCTTTCTTT
once	.	TRBV6-4	TRBJ1-1	CASSDGGEAFF	TGTGCCAGCAGTGACGGCGGCGAAGCTTTCTTT
once	.	TRBV10-3	TRBJ1-1	CAITFDSMNTEAFF	TGTGCCATCACGTTCGACAGCATGAACACTGAAGCTTTCTTT
once	.	TRBV27	TRBJ1-2	CASSLSRRNYGYTF	TGTGCCAGCAGTTTATCGCGAAGAAACTATGGCTACACCTTC
.	TRBD1	TRBV2	TRBJ1-6	CASTFGDRDNSPLHF	TGTGCCAGCACCTTCGGGGACAGGGATAATTCACCCCTCCACTTT
few	TRBD1	TRBV19	TRBJ1-5	CASSMTGGQPQHF	TGTGCCAGTAGTATGACAGGGGGTCAGCCCCAGCATTTT
.	TRBD2	TRBV4-1	TRBJ2-1	CASSHGSSGGASYNEQFF	TGCGCCAGCAGCCACGGCAGTAGCGGGGGGGCTTCCTACAATGAGCAGTTCTTC
.	.	TRBV12-2	TRBJ1-4	CASLGRSVGQGFLGNEKLFF	TGTGCAAGTCTGGGGAGGTCGGTGGGACAGGGGTTTCTTGGTAATGAAAAACTGTTTTTT
.	.	TRBV11-2	TRBJ2-2	CASSLDSLNTGELFF	TGTGCCAGCAGCTTAGACTCCTTGAACACCGGGGAGCTGTTTTTT
.	.	TRBV6-5	TRBJ2-1	CVSDGGSEQFF	TGTGTTAGCGACGGGGGTAGTGAGCAGTTCTTC
.	.	TRBV18	TRBJ2-3	CASSLSGTDTQYF	TGTGCCAGCTCCCTCTCGGGCACAGATACGCAGTATTTT
.	.	TRBV28	TRBJ1-2	CASSLGGNNYGYTF	TGTGCCAGCAGTTTGGGAGGGAATAACTATGGCTACACCTTC
.	.	TRBV9	TRBJ2-5	CASSPEGAGETQYF	TGTGCCAGCAGCCCAGAAGGGGCCGGCGAGACCCAGTACTTC
.	.	TRBV5-1	TRBJ2-3	CASSLEGGTDTQYF	TGCGCCAGCAGCTTGGAGGGGGGCACAGATACGCAGTATTTT
.	.	TRBV24-1	TRBJ1-1	CATSDLRGTEAFF	TGTGCCACCAGTGATCTCAGGGGAACTGAAGCTTTCTTT
.	.	TRBV7-6	TRBJ1-6	CASSLTANSPLHF	TGTGCCAGCAGCTTGACAGCTAATTCACCCCTCCACTTT
.	TRBD1	TRBV11-2	TRBJ1-1	CASSFTGGDTEAFF	TGTGCCAGCAGCTTTACAGGGGGGGACACTGAAGCTTTCTTT
.	TRBD2	TRBV14	TRBJ2-3	CASSLIAGGDTQYF	TGTGCCAGCAGCCTCATAGCGGGGGGAGATACGCAGTATTTT
once	.	TRBV9	TRBJ2-7	CASSAGVSYEQYF	TGTGCCAGCAGCGCCGGGGTCTCCTACGAGCAGTACTTC
.	.	TRBV5-1	TRBJ1-1	CASSPREGRGGTEAFF	TGCGCCAGCAGCCCGAGGGAGGGAAGAGGTGGAACTGAAGCTTTCTTT
.	.	TRBV27	TRBJ2-7	CASSPTYHFIRGTSYEQYF	TGTGCCAGCAGTCCGACGTACCACTTCATAAGGGGGACCTCCTACGAGCAGTACTTC
.	.	TRBV5-1	TRBJ2-7	CASSLYSGSISYEQYF	TGCGCCAGCAGCTTGTATTCAGGATCCATCTCCTACGAGCAGTACTTC
once	TRBD2	TRBV5-5	TRBJ2-1	CASSSWTSGGANEQFF	TGTGCCAGCAGCTCGTGGACTAGCGGGGGGGCCAATGAGCAGTTCTTC
.	.	TRBV12-3/TRBV12-4	TRBJ2-7	CAIGRSVLGEQYF	TGTGCCATTGGGAGATCAGTCCTAGGGGAGCAGTACTTC
.	TRBD1	TRBV18	TRBJ2-1	CASSPRPGQGGFSGNEQFF	TGTGCCAGCTCACCACGGCCAGGACAGGGAGGATTTTCGGGTAATGAGCAGTTCTTC
once	TRBD1	TRBV29-1	TRBJ1-2	CSVNHRGPNNYGYTF	TGCAGCGTGAATCACAGGGGTCCTAATAACTATGGCTACACCTTC
.	.	TRBV2	TRBJ1-4	CASTGEGSLEKLFF	TGTGCCAGCACCGGGGAGGGAAGTTTAGAAAAACTGTTTTTT
.	.	TRBV11-3	TRBJ2-2	CASSLDYGTGELFF	TGTGCCAGCAGCTTAGATTACGGGACCGGGGAGCTGTTTTTT
.	.	TRBV9	TRBJ2-2	CASSVERGGGGELFF	TGTGCCAGCAGCGTAGAGAGGGGAGGCGGCGGGGAGCTGTTTTTT
.	.	TRBV6-5	TRBJ1-1	CASSYSRTEAFF	TGTGCCAGCAGTTACTCGAGGACTGAAGCTTTCTTT
.	.	TRBV7-2	TRBJ2-3	CASRSLDTQYF	TGTGCCAGCCGTTCCTTGGATACGCAGTATTTT
.	TRBD1	TRBV7-8	TRBJ2-7	CASSLSRTGVTYEQYF	TGTGCCAGCAGCTTATCCCGGACAGGGGTTACCTACGAGCAGTACTTC
.	TRBD1	TRBV6-2/TRBV6-3	TRBJ2-3	CASSHDQGQMQDTQYF	TGTGCCAGCAGTCACGACCAGGGACAGATGCAAGATACGCAGTATTTT
.	TRBD1	TRBV19	TRBJ2-3	CASSDYRGQADTQYF	TGTGCCAGTAGCGACTACAGGGGGCAGGCAGATACGCAGTATTTT
.	TRBD1	TRBV29-1	TRBJ2-1	CSVEGSRQGAYNEQFF	TGCAGCGTTGAGGGCTCGAGACAGGGGGCCTACAATGAGCAGTTCTTC
.	.	TRBV2	TRBJ1-2	CASSELTGNYGYTF	TGTGCCAGCAGTGAATTGACGGGGAACTATGGCTACACCTTC
.	TRBD1	TRBV5-4	TRBJ2-1	CASSWGPDRGRVNEQFF	TGTGCCAGCAGCTGGGGACCCGACAGGGGGCGGGTCAATGAGCAGTTCTTC
.	TRBD1	TRBV6-1	TRBJ2-3	CASSEAIGQGVDTQYF	TGTGCCAGCAGTGAAGCTATAGGACAGGGGGTAGATACGCAGTATTTT
.	.	TRBV7-9	TRBJ2-1	CASSLQGSYNEQFF	TGTGCCAGCAGCTTACAGGGGTCCTACAATGAGCAGTTCTTC
.	TRBD1	TRBV6-5	TRBJ1-1	CATDRAGSSTEAFF	TGTGCCACCGACAGGGCAGGGTCGAGCACTGAAGCTTTCTTT
.	.	TRBV28	TRBJ2-7	CASPPRGASPYEQYF	TGTGCCAGCCCCCCACGGGGGGCCTCACCCTACGAGCAGTACTTC
.	.	TRBV3-1/TRBV3-2	TRBJ2-3	CASSLGGRADTQYF	TGTGCCAGCAGCCTCGGGGGGCGGGCAGATACGCAGTATTTT
.	TRBD1	TRBV24-1	TRBJ1-1	CATSDPGQGDTEAFF	TGTGCCACCAGTGATCCGGGACAGGGGGACACTGAAGCTTTCTTT
.	.	TRBV19	TRBJ1-5	CASSMMGAGRLLNQPQHF	TGTGCCAGTAGTATGATGGGAGCAGGCCGACTGCTCAATCAGCCCCAGCATTTT
.	.	TRBV3-1/TRBV3-2	TRBJ1-5	CASSQGVSNQPQHF	TGTGCCAGCAGCCAAGGAGTTAGCAATCAGCCCCAGCATTTT
.	.	TRBV11-2	TRBJ2-5	CASSSPRVAAQYF	TGTGCCAGCAGCTCCCCGAGGGTAGCAGCCCAGTACTTC